There are a few counts of the clone carrying this TCR beta chain. Its antigen is undetermined. The record originates from a study of neurological immune-mediated disorders. Study-level results: It was the repertoires of 18 of 34 multiple sclerosis patients that phylogenetic grouping placed in one related-CDR3 cluster, which is a possible signature. Association with the multiple sclerosis repertoire cluster was not found for any clinical or MRI feature.

This CDR3 has 16 residues. Per the germline V gene, CDR1 is MNHNS and CDR2 is SASEGT. V shed 3 bases, J shed 4 bases, and the junction held 6 bases outside the gene matches. Unsorted libraries were generated from 2 million PBMCs. These cells had been stored in RNAlater at -80 C. TCRdb reprocessed the 5' RACE reads with MiXCR, giving one entry per CDR3 protein. This table holds about 46,000 distinct CDR3 sequences, 3.5% to 5.5% found once. The sequencing sample was made of PBMCs. The chain is built from TRBV6-1 and TRBJ2-3, with 11 bases aligning to TRBD1. The sequence was obtained from a woman aged 55-69 years with multiple sclerosis. The CDR3 bases are TGTGCCAGCAGTGACCTATGGACAGGGGGCGCAGATACGCAGTATTTT. Translated, it gives CASSDLWTGGADTQYF.